This TCR beta chain originates from a study of T cell repertoires in ileal Crohn's disease. Included were adult ileal or ileocolonic Crohn's patients indicated for ileocolonic resection. Data came from immunoSEQ multiplex PCR; TCRdb stores just in-frame clones and leaves some out. The sample gives roughly 31,000 clones, around 80% of which show up once; roughly 19% is in the top ten. General study results and limits: Every patient over 26.8% clonality showed endoscopic recurrence.

Trimming at V came to 7 bases and at J to 10 bases, leaving 11 bases not matched to a gene. The CDR3 is 15 residues long. From germline, CDR1 is SNHLY and CDR2 FYNNEI. As for this clone: The antigen is unknown.

The genes are TRBV2 and TRBJ2-1; 12 nucleotides match TRBD2. The receptor comes from an adult with Crohn's disease. The source material was ileal tissue. In DNA, the CDR3 is TGTGCCAGCACTACTAGCGGGGGGCTGTTCTCGGAGCAGTTCTTC. This translates into CASTTSGGLFSEQFF.